What follows are 25 T cell receptor beta chains derived from one specimen sequenced in a study of glioma-infiltrating T cells after dendritic cell vaccination. The assay was immunoSEQ multiplex PCR, and TCRdb's table has in-frame clones only and misses some. The table lists 80,000 to 100,000 clones, over 80% of them singletons. Time point noted: after dendritic cell vaccination, including at tumor progression/relapse. The sequencing used blood, collected after dendritic cell vaccination. Every receptor here comes from a human donor with glioblastoma.

Turning to this clone: An end of the junction does not agree with germline; a read error may underlie this. The CDR3 sequence is CASSFGLGSSYNEQFF. Written as DNA, the CDR3 is TGTGCTAGCAGCTTTGGGTTGGGGAGTAGCTACAATGAGCAGTTCTTC. This chain joins TRBV7-7 and TRBJ2-1; the D gene is possibly TRBD2 (5 bases). Germline V lookup: CDR1 SSHAT, CDR2 FNYEAQ (reference sequence). The CDR3 totals 16 residues.

The V and J genes are TRBV5-4 and TRBJ1-4, with TRBD1 identical over 7 bases. V was pared by 3 bases and J by 5 bases, with 7 bases of the junction left unmatched. The CDR3 spans 15 residues. The germline gives CDR1 SGHNT, CDR2 YYREEE (reference sequence). The CDR3 loop is CASSSMTGTNEKLFF. The CDR3 coding sequence is TGTGCCAGCAGCTCGATGACAGGGACGAATGAAAAACTGTTTTTT.

V usage is TRBV12-2 and J usage is TRBJ2-5; TRBD2, the D gene given by the table, was not confirmed from the DNA. TRBV12-2 is assigned pseudogene status. This CDR3 is 16 amino acids long. The CDR3 sequence is CASRSQTSGLQETQYF. CDR3 coding DNA: TGTGCAAGTCGCTCCCAAACTAGCGGGCTCCAAGAGACCCAGTACTTC.

DNA of the CDR3: TGTGCCAGCAGCGTGACTATCCGCACAGATACGCAGTATTTT. Translating gives CASSVTIRTDTQYF. The genes are TRBV9 and TRBJ2-3, with D maybe TRBD2 (5 bases). Per the germline V gene, CDR1 is SGDLS and CDR2 is YYNGEE. There are 14 residues in the CDR3. Trimming removed 2 bases at V and 1 base at J, with 8 bases between.

This chain uses TRBV18 with TRBJ1-1, with 7 bases aligning to TRBD1. This CDR3 comprises 15 residues. The germline V gene has CDR1 KGHSH and CDR2 LQKENI. Trimming took 3 bases from V and 1 from J; bases not matched to a gene: 5. DNA for the CDR3: TGTGCCAGCTCACCCAACAGGGGAGGGAACACTGAAGCTTTCTTT. It translates to CASSPNRGGNTEAFF.

In this sample, this clone turned up once. The rearrangement uses TRBV18 and TRBJ2-3; 8 nucleotides line up with TRBD2. Trimming removed 0 bases from V and 5 bases from J; junction bases left unmatched: 4. CDR3 length equals 15 residues. CDR1 and CDR2 (germline): KGHSH, LQKENI. In nucleotides, the CDR3 is TGTGCCAGCTCACCACCCGGGAGGGCCGGAGATACGCAGTATTTT. Protein sequence: CASSPPGRAGDTQYF. The full variable domain, its missing parts supplied by reference TRBV18 and TRBJ2-3, is NAGVMQNPRHLVRRRGQEARLRCSPMKGHSHVYWYRQLPEEGLKFMVYLQKENIIDESGMPKERFSAEFPKEGPSILRIQQVVRGDSAAYFCASSPPGRAGDTQYFGPGTRLTVL.

The J gene is TRBJ2-7, the V gene TRBV9; D is unclear. Per the germline V gene, CDR1 is SGDLS and CDR2 is YYNGEE. This CDR3 is 14 amino acids long. With 4 bases removed from V and 0 bases from J, the gap between germline ends came to 11 bases. CDR3 sequence reads: CASSPEVHSYEQYF. Written as DNA, the CDR3 is TGTGCCAGCAGCCCAGAAGTGCACTCCTACGAGCAGTACTTC.

This chain joins TRBV25-1 and TRBJ1-4; TRBD1 matches at 11 bases. Germline V gene sequence: CDR1 MGHDK, CDR2 SYGVNS. The V and J ends lost 5 bases and 6 bases, in that order; junction bases with no gene match: 5. This CDR3 is built from 15 residues. CDR3 nucleotide sequence: TGTGCCAGCAGTCCCTGGACAGGGGGCCATGAAAAACTGTTTTTT. Its translation is CASSPWTGGHEKLFF.

J is TRBJ2-1 and V is TRBV7-8, with D perhaps matching TRBD1 (6 bases). The CDR3 extends over 13 amino acids. Trimming left V 1 base short and J 9 bases short, with 10 bases between. CDR1 and CDR2 (germline): SGHVS, FQNEAQ. CDR3 protein: CASSLGGLSEQFF. The CDR3 region has the DNA TGTGCCAGCAGCTTAGGGGGGCTGAGTGAGCAGTTCTTC.

This rearrangement joins TRBV2 to TRBJ2-2; a possible D gene is TRBD1 (6 bases). The germline V and J ends were trimmed by 7 bases and 0 bases, with 9 bases remaining between them. The germline gives CDR1 SNHLY, CDR2 FYNNEI. The CDR3 contains 14 residues. CDR3 amino acids: CASIQGPNTGELFF. In nucleotides, the CDR3 is TGTGCCAGCATACAGGGTCCGAACACCGGGGAGCTGTTTTTT.

The V gene is TRBV27, the J gene TRBJ2-7, with 10 bases aligning to TRBD2. The germline CDR1 and CDR2 sequences are MNHEY and SMNVEV (reference sequence). This CDR3 region has 17 residues. J gave up 9 bases and V 0 bases, and 14 bases lay outside the gene matches. CDR3: CASSLSSGTSARYRQYF. For the CDR3, the DNA is TGTGCCAGCAGTTTATCGTCCGGGACTAGCGCCCGGTATAGGCAGTACTTC.

The chain carries TRBV28 and TRBJ1-5; 7 nucleotides match TRBD1. V dropped 4 bases and J dropped 5; count of bases not matched to a gene: 5. The CDR3 covers 14 residues. Germline V gene sequence: CDR1 MDHEN, CDR2 SYDVKM. CDR3 protein: CASSSSDRHQPQHF. The CDR3 coding sequence is TGTGCCAGCAGTTCGTCGGACAGGCATCAGCCCCAGCATTTT.

The V call is TRBV6-5, the J call TRBJ2-7; a weak D match, TRBD2 (5 bases). Germline assignment: CDR1 MNHEY and CDR2 SVGAGI. Trimming took off 5 bases at V and 2 bases at J, with 10 bases between the two ends. The CDR3 consists of 13 residues. CDR3 sequence: CASSGGSTYEQYF. DNA for the CDR3: TGTGCCAGCAGTGGCGGGTCAACCTACGAGCAGTACTTC.

The gene calls are TRBV27 and TRBJ2-7; 9 bases line up with TRBD1. Germline trimming cut 0 bases from V and 6 bases from J; bases unmatched to any gene: 6. This CDR3 is 15 amino acids long. Germline CDR1 reads MNHEY; CDR2 reads SMNVEV (reference sequence). The CDR3 spells CASSLSGTGSSEQYF. The CDR3 coding sequence is TGTGCCAGCAGTTTATCCGGGACAGGGTCAAGCGAGCAGTACTTC.

This clone has a count of ten or more. This sequence joins TRBV6-1 and TRBJ2-7; D might be TRBD1 (5 bases). This CDR3 is 15 amino acids long. Trimming shortened V by 1 base and J by 0 bases, and 10 bases separated the two germline ends. Germline V CDR1 and CDR2: MNHNS, SASEGT. CDR3 loop: CASSEGGASSYEQYF. The DNA of the CDR3 is TGTGCCAGCAGTGAAGGGGGCGCTAGCTCCTACGAGCAGTACTTC.

The chain carries TRBV5-1 and TRBJ2-3; 11 bases fit TRBD2. CDR3 size: 20 residues. Trimming took 2 bases from V and 0 from J; bases not matched to a gene: 14. CDR1 SGHRS and CDR2 YFSETQ come from the germline V gene. CDR3 sequence reads: CASSFRLAGSLPSSTDTQYF. CDR3 bases: TGCGCCAGCAGCTTTAGACTAGCGGGGAGCCTTCCTAGCAGCACAGATACGCAGTATTTT.

The CDR3 loop reads CASSELGGGVVQQYF. In DNA, the CDR3 is TGTGCCAGCAGTGAACTCGGCGGGGGGGTAGTTCAGCAGTACTTC. This sequence joins TRBV6-1 and TRBJ2-7; 9 bases line up with TRBD2. The CDR3 length is 15 residues. In germline, CDR1 is MNHNS, CDR2 SASEGT. V shed 2 bases, J shed 8 bases, and the junction held 10 bases outside the gene matches.

This sequence joins TRBV5-6 and TRBJ1-2, with D tentatively TRBD1 (5 bases). V was trimmed by 1 base and J by 2 bases, leaving 9 bases between them. This CDR3 is 14 amino acids long. Germline CDR1 reads SGHDT; CDR2 reads YYEEEE. CDR3 DNA sequence: TGTGCCAGCAGCTTGACGGCAGGGAACTATGGCTACACCTTC. This sequence encodes CASSLTAGNYGYTF.

The rearrangement joins TRBV7-9 to TRBJ1-2; D ambiguous. With 0 bases removed from V and 5 bases from J, the gap between germline ends came to 19 bases. CDR1 is SEHNR and CDR2 is FQNEAQ in the germline V gene (reference sequence). This CDR3 spans 17 amino acids. The CDR3 DNA follows: TGTGCCAGCAGCTTAGCTCTCCCCTACGGGAATGGTTATGGCTACACCTTC. It yields the protein CASSLALPYGNGYGYTF.

V is TRBV11-2 and J is TRBJ2-7; D perhaps matches TRBD2 (5 bases). The V end was cut by 2 bases, the J end by 7 bases, with 12 bases between. This CDR3 comprises 13 residues. Germline V gene data show CDR1 as SGHAT and CDR2 as FQNNGV. CDR3: CASSLWAGGEQYF. The CDR3, as DNA: TGTGCCAGCAGCTTATGGGCCGGAGGTGAGCAGTACTTC. The variable domain in full, with the rest retrieved from reference TRBV11-2 and TRBJ2-7, is EAGVAQSPRYKIIEKRQSVAFWCNPISGHATLYWYQQILGQGPKLLIQFQNNGVVDDSQLPKDRFSAERLKGVDSTLKIQPAKLEDSAVYLCASSLWAGGEQYFGPGTRLTVT.

V gene TRBV15 combines with J gene TRBJ2-2, with 9 bases aligning to TRBD2. Germline V gene lookup returns CDR1 LNHNV and CDR2 YYDKDF (reference sequence). This CDR3 comprises 15 residues. V lost 0 bases to trimming and J lost 9 bases; unmatched junction nucleotides: 5. The CDR3 DNA is TGTGCCACCAGCAGAGATCGGGCTAGCGGGAGGGAGCTGTTTTTT. It codes for CATSRDRASGRELFF.

The rearrangement links TRBV30 to TRBJ2-1; D uncertain. The CDR3 spans 13 residues. V shed 1 base and J shed 6 bases, with 10 bases lying between them. Germline V gene data show CDR1 as GTSNPN and CDR2 as SVGIG (reference sequence). The CDR3 loop is CAWSAFLFNEQFF. In DNA, the CDR3 is TGTGCCTGGAGTGCATTTCTATTCAATGAGCAGTTCTTC.

This clone was counted a few times. The chain recombines TRBV28 with TRBJ1-5; 7 bases fit TRBD1. Trimming took 6 bases from V and 0 from J; bases not matched to a gene: 8. CDR3 length: 16 residues. The germline V gene encodes CDR1 MDHEN and CDR2 SYDVKM. As DNA, the CDR3 is TGTGCCAGCAGCTCGGGACAGTTTAATAGCAATCAGCCCCAGCATTTT. It translates to CASSSGQFNSNQPQHF.

The chain employs TRBV10-3 and TRBJ2-5; perhaps TRBD2 as D (5 bases). Germline V lookup: CDR1 ENHRY, CDR2 SYGVKD. Trimming shortened V by 3 bases and J by 2 bases, and 7 bases separated the two germline ends. The CDR3 consists of 13 residues. Written as DNA, the CDR3 is TGTGCCATCAGTGACCCGGGACAAGAGACCCAGTACTTC. Its translation is CAISDPGQETQYF.

The rearrangement links TRBV12-5 to TRBJ1-5; D possibly corresponds to TRBD1 (6 bases). The ends were cut back, 0 bases at V and 1 base at J, with 10 bases in the middle. Germline V gene lookup returns CDR1 LGHNT and CDR2 FRNRAP. The CDR3 extends over 16 amino acids. DNA for the CDR3: TGTGCTAGTGGTTTGGTAGTTGACAGGAGCAATCAGCCCCAGCATTTT. It yields the protein CASGLVVDRSNQPQHF.